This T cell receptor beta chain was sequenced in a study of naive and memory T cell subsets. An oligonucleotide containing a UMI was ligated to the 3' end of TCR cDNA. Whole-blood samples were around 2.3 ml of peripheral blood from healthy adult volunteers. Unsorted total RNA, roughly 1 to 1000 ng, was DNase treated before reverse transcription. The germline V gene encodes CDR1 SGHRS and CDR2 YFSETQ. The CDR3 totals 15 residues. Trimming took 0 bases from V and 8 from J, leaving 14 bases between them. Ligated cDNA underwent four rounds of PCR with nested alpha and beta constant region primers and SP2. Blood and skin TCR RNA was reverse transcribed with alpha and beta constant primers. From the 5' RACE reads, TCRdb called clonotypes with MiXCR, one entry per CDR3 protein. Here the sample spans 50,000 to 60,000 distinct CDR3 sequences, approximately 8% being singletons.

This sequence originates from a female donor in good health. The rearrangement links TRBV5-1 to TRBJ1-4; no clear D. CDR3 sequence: CASSLAGGKGEKLFF. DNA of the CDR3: TGCGCCAGCAGCTTGGCCGGAGGTAAAGGGGAAAAACTGTTTTTT.